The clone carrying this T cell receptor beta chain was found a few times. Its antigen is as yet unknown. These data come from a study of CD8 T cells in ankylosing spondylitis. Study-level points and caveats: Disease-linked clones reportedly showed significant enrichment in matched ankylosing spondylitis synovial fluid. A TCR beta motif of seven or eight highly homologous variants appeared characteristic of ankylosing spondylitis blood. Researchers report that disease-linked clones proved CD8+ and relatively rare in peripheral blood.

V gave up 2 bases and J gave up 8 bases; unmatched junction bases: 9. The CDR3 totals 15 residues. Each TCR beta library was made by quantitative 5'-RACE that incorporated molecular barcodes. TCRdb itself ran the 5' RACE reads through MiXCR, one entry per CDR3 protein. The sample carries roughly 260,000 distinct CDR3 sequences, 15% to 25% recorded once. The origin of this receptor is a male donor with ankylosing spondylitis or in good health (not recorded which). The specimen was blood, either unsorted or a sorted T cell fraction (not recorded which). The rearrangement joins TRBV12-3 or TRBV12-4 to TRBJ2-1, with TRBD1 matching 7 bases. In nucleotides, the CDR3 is TGTGCCAGCAGTTTAATCGCAGGGGGTTGGGATGAGCAGTTCTTC. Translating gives CASSLIAGGWDEQFF.